This TCR beta chain was sequenced for a study of cytomegalovirus exposure and HLA in healthy donors. The PCR employed 60 Vbeta primers together with 13 Jbeta primers. The data were produced by immunoSEQ multiplex PCR, yet TCRdb's version contains in-frame clones alone and is incomplete. The sample carries roughly 99,000 clones, 77% recorded once. CDR3 length equals 15 residues. The sequenced material came from PBMCs. This TCR was recovered from a male donor in good health and CMV-seronegative. The chain combines TRBV1 with TRBJ2-7; TRBD2 is the table's D call, not checked against the DNA. TRBV1 is annotated as a pseudogene. DNA of the CDR3: TGCACCAAGAGCCCCGGGACTATTAGCTCCTACGAGCAGTACTTC. Amino acid sequence: CTKSPGTISSYEQYF.